Listed below are T cell receptor beta chains from one sample, sequenced in a study of blood T cells in healthy people across ages. One entry per CDR3 protein results from TCRdb running MiXCR on the 5' RACE reads. Among over a million distinct CDR3 sequences listed, approximately 26% were seen once. This same sample was also taken into another study, of T cells of mothers and their children.

The source material was blood. These receptors all stem from a girl aged 2 to 9 in good health. The CDR3 runs from the conserved cysteine through the conserved F or W. A D gene is named only where the DNA matches it firmly. Only some rows state a clone size, as once, few, many or a class for expanded clones.

D	V	J	size	DNA	CDR3
-	TRBV19	TRBJ2-5	-	TGTGCCAGTAGTATATCTACAGGGGGGGGACAAGAGACCCAGTACTTC	CASSISTGGGQETQYF
-	TRBV12-3/TRBV12-4	TRBJ1-4	-	TGTGCCAGCAGTCCTACGCCCGTCCCGTATGAAAAACTGTTTTTT	CASSPTPVPYEKLFF
TRBD2	TRBV3-1	TRBJ2-5	-	TGTGCCAGCAGCCAAGGGGGGGGTGCCCAAGAGACCCAGTACTTC	CASSQGGGAQETQYF
TRBD1	TRBV29-1	TRBJ1-5	-	TGCAGCGCCGGACAGGCGCTCAATCAGCCCCAGCATTTT	CSAGQALNQPQHF
TRBD2	TRBV10-3	TRBJ2-7	-	TGTGCCATCAGTGAGGAGGCGGGAGGATCCTACGAGCAGTACTTC	CAISEEAGGSYEQYF
TRBD1	TRBV7-9	TRBJ1-2	-	TGTGCCAGCAGCTTACTGGGACAGGAGTATGGCTACACCTTC	CASSLLGQEYGYTF
-	TRBV6-1	TRBJ1-1	-	TGTGCCAGTTTGACGGGAACTGAAGCTTTCTTT	CASLTGTEAFF
-	TRBV11-2	TRBJ1-1	few	TGTGCCAGCAGCTTAGTACGGGTGAGCGGCACTGAAGCTTTCTTT	CASSLVRVSGTEAFF
TRBD1	TRBV3-1	TRBJ1-4	-	TGTGCCAGCAGCCAAGCGGGACAGGGAACTCCAGCTAATGAAAAACTGTTTTTT	CASSQAGQGTPANEKLFF
-	TRBV12-3/TRBV12-4	TRBJ2-7	few	TGTGCCAGCAGCCGCGGGACCCACTACGAGCAGTACTTC	CASSRGTHYEQYF
TRBD2	TRBV20-1	TRBJ2-7	few	TGCAGTGCTAGTATCCTAGCGGGAGCATATAGCGGGGAGCAGTACTTC	CSASILAGAYSGEQYF